What follows are 4 T cell receptor beta chains derived from one specimen sequenced in a study of T cells in tuberculosis. Assay used: immunoSEQ multiplex PCR; TCRdb lists only in-frame clones, some missing. This sample has fewer than 45,000 clones, with nearly 95% found just once. Sequencing used PBMCs. These receptors came from a donor aged 10-35 years with latent tuberculosis or without tuberculosis infection.

This sequence joins TRBV5-1 and TRBJ2-7, with D possibly TRBD2 on 6 matching bases. The CDR3 loop spans 15 amino acids. CDR1 and CDR2 from the germline V gene are SGHRS and YFSETQ. The V end lost 2 bases, the J end lost 0 bases, and 12 bases lay between the germline ends. The CDR3 region is CASSLEAGTSYEQYF. The CDR3 DNA is TGCGCCAGCAGCTTAGAGGCGGGAACCTCCTACGAGCAGTACTTC. Full variable domain (missing parts from reference TRBV5-1 and TRBJ2-7): KAGVTQTPRYLIKTRGQQVTLSCSPISGHRSVSWYQQTPGQGLQFLFEYFSETQRNKGNFPGRFSGRQFSNSRSEMNVSTLELGDSALYLCASSLEAGTSYEQYFGPGTRLTVT.

The V call is TRBV7-9, the J call TRBJ1-4; 7 bases align to TRBD1. The CDR3 totals 13 residues. The V gene's germline CDR1 is SEHNR and CDR2 FQNEAQ (reference sequence). V was pared by 6 bases and J by 13 bases, with 11 bases of the junction left unmatched. The CDR3 DNA is TGTGCCAGCAGTCGTGGGACAGCCGGCGGACTGTTTTTT. This gives the protein CASSRGTAGGLFF.

The chain combines TRBV30 with TRBJ1-1; 11 bases are a match to TRBD1. The junction had 6 bases not matched to a gene; V was cut back by 2 bases and J by 1 base. This CDR3 is 16 amino acids long. The V gene's germline CDR1 is GTSNPN and CDR2 SVGIG (reference sequence). This chain's CDR3 is CAWSPGQGARNTEAFF. CDR3 nucleotide sequence: TGTGCCTGGAGTCCTGGACAGGGGGCTCGGAACACTGAAGCTTTCTTT.

V is TRBV6-1 and J is TRBJ2-7, with TRBD1 matching over 7 bases. The CDR3 extends over 15 amino acids. Germline CDR1 and CDR2: MNHNS and SASEGT. With V trimmed by 4 bases and J by 3 bases, 9 bases remained unmatched. In DNA, the CDR3 is TGTGCCAGCAGTGTTCTTACCGGGACAGTCTACGAGCAGTACTTC. Residues: CASSVLTGTVYEQYF.